A single sample gave rise to the 11 T cell receptor beta chains below, sequenced in a study of shared clonotypes between healthy human individuals. Method: immunoSEQ multiplex PCR; TCRdb's copy keeps in-frame clones and lacks some. This sample has over 850,000 clones, with about 84% found just once. The sample comprised memory CD4+ T cells from PBMCs. Subset meaning: CD45RA-negative fraction. Receptor source: a man younger than 35 in good health. Some clones in this sample may be carry-over from other donors' samples.

Comment on this clone: The sample has other DNA sequences that encode this CDR3 too. The chain has TRBV7-3 and TRBJ2-5, with D tentatively TRBD1 (5 bases). The V gene lost 3 bases and the J gene lost 2 bases, with 7 bases spanning the gap. This CDR3 has 13 residues. The germline gives CDR1 SGHTA, CDR2 FQGTGA. Here the CDR3 reads CASSLTAQETQYF. Here the CDR3 DNA reads TGTGCCAGCAGCTTGACAGCACAAGAGACCCAGTACTTC.

Note on this clone: A read error may be the cause here, since a much bigger clone is one base away. The chain couples TRBV9 to TRBJ2-3; D uncertain. V was pared by 4 bases and J by 1 base, with 7 bases between. Per germline, CDR1 SGDLS and CDR2 YYNGEE. CDR3 length: 13 amino acids. Here the CDR3 DNA reads TGTGCCAGCAGCCTCGGTGGCACAGATACGCAGTATTTT. This sequence encodes CASSLGGTDTQYF. Together with reference TRBV9 and TRBJ2-3, the CDR3 gives the full variable domain: DSGVTQTPKHLITATGQRVTLRCSPRSGDLSVYWYQQSLDQGLQFLIQYYNGEERAKGNILERFSAQQFPDLHSELNLSSLELGDSALYFCASSLGGTDTQYFGPGTRLTVL.

This clone appeared a few times. The rearrangement links TRBV30 to TRBJ1-1, with 7 bases lining up with TRBD1. The CDR3 is 15 amino acids. Germline CDR1 reads GTSNPN; CDR2 reads SVGIG (reference sequence). V trimming: 2 bases; J trimming: 4 bases; junction bases outside the gene matches: 10. The CDR3 DNA sequence: TGTGCCTGGAGTAGTGAAGGGCAGGGGGGCACTGAAGCTTTCTTT. Protein sequence: CAWSSEGQGGTEAFF.

This clone was picked up one time. The chain carries TRBV4-1 and TRBJ1-2; D remains unclear. This CDR3 is 15 amino acids long. V dropped 1 base and J dropped 0 bases, with 9 bases sitting between them. Germline values: CDR1 MGHRA, CDR2 YSYEKL. The CDR3: CASSQVPRANYGYTF. In nucleotides, the CDR3 is TGCGCCAGCAGCCAAGTCCCAAGAGCTAACTATGGCTACACCTTC.

The chain joins TRBV12-5 to TRBJ1-2; TRBD1 agrees at 9 bases. The CDR3 has 14 residues. Germline V lookup: CDR1 LGHNT, CDR2 FRNRAP. With 6 bases clipped from V and 4 bases from J, the junction kept 6 bases outside the gene matches. The CDR3: CASGVGDRAYGYTF. CDR3 in DNA: TGTGCTAGTGGAGTAGGGGACAGGGCCTATGGCTACACCTTC.

V is TRBV7-9 and J is TRBJ2-6; D is unclear. Trimming took 4 bases from V and 2 from J, leaving 9 bases between them. Germline V CDR1 and CDR2: SEHNR, FQNEAQ (reference sequence). The CDR3 covers 15 residues. The CDR3 reads CASSSVAAGANVLTF. In nucleotides, the CDR3 is TGTGCCAGCAGCTCCGTCGCGGCTGGGGCCAACGTCCTGACTTTC.

This rearrangement joins TRBV6-1 to TRBJ2-5; TRBD1 aligns across 10 bases. Trimming at V came to 2 bases and at J to 0 bases, leaving 6 bases not matched to a gene. The CDR3 is made up of 17 amino acids. Germline V CDR1 and CDR2: MNHNS, SASEGT. The CDR3 nucleotides are TGTGCCAGCAGTGAATCGGGACAGGGGTCGTACCAAGAGACCCAGTACTTC. This sequence encodes CASSESGQGSYQETQYF.

This sequence joins TRBV5-6 and TRBJ2-1; possible D gene TRBD1, 5 bases. V was shortened by 0 bases and J by 4 bases, with 14 bases between the two germline ends. Germline V gives CDR1 SGHDT, CDR2 YYEEEE. The CDR3 is 16 amino acids. The CDR3 reads CASSLDTGTYYNEQFF. DNA for the CDR3: TGTGCCAGCAGCTTGGATACAGGAACGTATTACAATGAGCAGTTCTTC.

The rearrangement joins TRBV5-1 to TRBJ1-4, with 7 positions matching TRBD1. V was pared by 4 bases and J by 8 bases, with 14 bases of the junction left unmatched. There are 16 residues in the CDR3. Germline V gives CDR1 SGHRS, CDR2 YFSETQ. The CDR3 region is CASSLTSGTAREKLFF. DNA for the CDR3: TGCGCCAGCAGCCTGACCTCCGGGACAGCGAGGGAAAAACTGTTTTTT.

V and J are TRBV29-1 and TRBJ2-1, with 8 bases lining up with TRBD2. This CDR3 comprises 14 residues. The germline V gene encodes CDR1 SQVTM and CDR2 ANQGSEA. CDR3 nucleotide sequence: TGCAGTGTCCGGGGGGGCTTCTCCTACAATGAGCAGTTCTTC. Its translation: CSVRGGFSYNEQFF.

V gene TRBV5-5 combines with J gene TRBJ2-2; D unresolved. Trimming left V 4 bases short and J 0 bases short, with 10 bases between. Germline lookup yields CDR1 SGHKS and CDR2 YYEKEE (reference sequence). The length of the CDR3 is 15 residues. CDR3 region: CASSPFSSNTGELFF. CDR3 nucleotide sequence: TGTGCCAGCAGCCCCTTTTCCTCGAACACCGGGGAGCTGTTTTTT.